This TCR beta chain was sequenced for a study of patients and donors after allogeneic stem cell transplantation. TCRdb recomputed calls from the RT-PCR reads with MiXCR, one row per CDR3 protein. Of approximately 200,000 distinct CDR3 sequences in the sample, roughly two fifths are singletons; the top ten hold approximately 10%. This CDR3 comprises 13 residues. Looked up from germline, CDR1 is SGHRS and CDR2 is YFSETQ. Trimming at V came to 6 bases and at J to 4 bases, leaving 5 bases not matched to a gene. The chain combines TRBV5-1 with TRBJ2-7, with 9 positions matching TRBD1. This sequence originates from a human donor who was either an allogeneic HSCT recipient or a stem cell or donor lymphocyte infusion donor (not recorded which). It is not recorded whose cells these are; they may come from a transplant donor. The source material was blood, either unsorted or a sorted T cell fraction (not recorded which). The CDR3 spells CASTPGQGYEQYF. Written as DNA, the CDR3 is TGCGCCAGCACCCCCGGACAGGGGTACGAGCAGTACTTC.